One sample yielded the 28 T cell receptor beta chains listed below, sequenced in a study of identical twins. TCRdb ran MiXCR on the 5' RACE reads and lists one entry per CDR3 protein. Among hundreds of thousands of distinct CDR3 sequences listed, approximately 6.1% were seen once. The specimen sequenced was naive T cells sorted from blood. The receptors were gathered from a man between 18 and 35 years old in good health.

This clonotype was observed many times. V usage is TRBV24-1 and J usage is TRBJ1-5, with D possibly matching TRBD1 (6 bases). The CDR3 extends over 15 amino acids. In germline, CDR1 is KGHDR, CDR2 SFDVKD. The V and J ends lost 3 bases and 4 bases respectively, with 12 bases between them. CDR3: CATSDQGKGNQPQHF. The CDR3, as DNA: TGTGCCACCAGTGATCAGGGGAAGGGGAATCAGCCCCAGCATTTT.

This clonotype was counted many times. V gene TRBV9 combines with J gene TRBJ1-2; possibly TRBD1 for D (6 bases). V lost 0 bases, J lost 5 bases, and 14 bases lay in between. CDR3 size: 15 residues. Germline CDR1 reads SGDLS; CDR2 reads YYNGEE. CDR3 nucleotide sequence: TGTGCCAGCAGCGTAGGGGGGGCGGCTTATTATGGCTACACCTTC. Amino acid sequence: CASSVGGAAYYGYTF.

This clonotype was counted many times. The chain combines TRBV10-3 with TRBJ1-5; tentative D call: TRBD1 (5 bases). Per the germline V gene, CDR1 is ENHRY and CDR2 is SYGVKD. V was cut by 10 bases and J by 0 bases, with 7 bases left in between. CDR3 length equals 12 residues. CDR3 in amino acids: CATQGSNQPQHF. The DNA for the CDR3 is TGTGCCACCCAGGGTAGCAATCAGCCCCAGCATTTT.

The chain employs TRBV7-9 and TRBJ2-1; D uncertain. V was clipped by 4 bases and J by 3 bases, with 16 bases between them. The CDR3 has 16 amino acids. CDR1 is SEHNR, CDR2 FQNEAQ, per germline (reference sequence). Here the CDR3 reads CASSSRISSSYNEQFF. The CDR3 DNA sequence: TGTGCCAGCAGCTCCCGAATTAGCTCGAGCTACAATGAGCAGTTCTTC.

The chain is built from TRBV4-3 and TRBJ2-7; D may be TRBD2 (5 bases). The CDR3 spans 16 residues. Trimming stripped 0 bases from V and 4 bases from J, with 16 bases between. CDR1 and CDR2 from the germline V gene are LGHNA and YSLEER. CDR3 DNA: TGCGCCAGCAGCCAAGATTTGAGGGAACTCCCGTACGAGCAGTACTTC. Translation: CASSQDLRELPYEQYF.

In this sample, this clonotype turned up many times. J is TRBJ2-2 and V is TRBV6-1, with D perhaps TRBD1 (5 bases). Germline CDR1 reads MNHNS; CDR2 reads SASEGT. The ends were cut back, 6 bases at V and 4 bases at J, with 9 bases in the middle. This CDR3 has 13 residues. The CDR3 sequence: CASRKGITGELFF. Here the CDR3 DNA reads TGTGCCAGCAGGAAGGGGATCACCGGGGAGCTGTTTTTT.

There are many counts of this clonotype. CDR3 residues: CASSFDRGNEQFF. The CDR3 coding sequence is TGCGCCAGCAGCTTCGACAGGGGGAATGAGCAGTTCTTC. The chain couples TRBV5-1 to TRBJ2-1, with 9 bases identical to TRBD1. Unmatched junction bases numbered 1, after V lost 2 bases and J lost 7 bases. Germline CDR1 SGHRS, CDR2 YFSETQ. CDR3 length equals 13 residues. Based on the CDR3 plus reference TRBV5-1 and TRBJ2-1, the full variable domain is KAGVTQTPRYLIKTRGQQVTLSCSPISGHRSVSWYQQTPGQGLQFLFEYFSETQRNKGNFPGRFSGRQFSNSRSEMNVSTLELGDSALYLCASSFDRGNEQFFGPGTRLTVL.

This clonotype came up many times. The J gene is TRBJ2-1, the V gene TRBV18; D is possibly TRBD1 or TRBD2 (7 bases each). Between the trimmed V and J ends, which lost 0 bases and 2 bases, there was a span of 17 bases. This CDR3 is 18 amino acids long. Germline V CDR1 and CDR2: KGHSH, LQKENI. The CDR3 protein is CASSPPKGGGLTYNEQFF. The CDR3 region has the DNA TGTGCCAGCTCACCACCGAAGGGAGGGGGCCTTACCTACAATGAGCAGTTCTTC.

This clonotype was seen a handful of times. V usage is TRBV6-2 or TRBV6-3 and J usage is TRBJ2-7; D unresolved. This CDR3 has 15 residues. V was trimmed by 0 bases and J by 0 bases, leaving 9 bases between them. Germline CDR1 MNHEY, CDR2 SVGEGT. CDR3 nucleotides: TGTGCCAGCAGTTACTCTCTGGAGAGCTCCTACGAGCAGTACTTC. It codes for CASSYSLESSYEQYF.

This clonotype was picked up many times. The rearrangement uses TRBV9 and TRBJ2-5; D gene unclear. V shed 0 bases and J shed 3 bases, with 0 bases lying between them. The germline CDR1 and CDR2 sequences are SGDLS and YYNGEE. CDR3 length equals 11 residues. DNA of the CDR3: TGTGCCAGCAGCGTAGAAGAGACCCAGTACTTC. It yields the protein CASSVEETQYF.

This clonotype was recorded many times. The chain carries TRBV29-1 and TRBJ2-3; D is unresolved. The CDR3 consists of 13 residues. Germline-derived CDR1 and CDR2 are SQVTM and ANQGSEA. Trimming cost V 7 bases and J 2 bases, with 13 bases left between them. DNA for the CDR3: TGCAGCGCCGAGACGGGTTACACAGATACGCAGTATTTT. As protein: CSAETGYTDTQYF.

This clonotype has ten or more counts. V is TRBV4-3 and J is TRBJ2-1; D is perhaps TRBD1 (6 bases). Between the trimmed V and J ends, which lost 4 bases and 8 bases, there was a span of 27 bases. Per the germline V gene, CDR1 is LGHNA and CDR2 is YSLEER. CDR3 length: 18 amino acids. In DNA, the CDR3 is TGCGCCAGCAGCCGGACCCACATAAGACAGGTGGACGGGGATGAGCAGTTCTTC. Protein sequence: CASSRTHIRQVDGDEQFF.

The table lists this clonotype with a few counts. The chain couples TRBV12-3 or TRBV12-4 to TRBJ2-5; the D gene is possibly TRBD1 (5 bases). The germline V and J ends were trimmed by 7 bases and 3 bases, with 12 bases remaining between them. The CDR3 length is 13 residues. CDR3 DNA sequence: TGTGCCAGCACCAAGACAGTCGAAGAGACCCAGTACTTC. Translation: CASTKTVEETQYF.

The gene calls are TRBV7-8 and TRBJ2-4, with a possible D match to TRBD2 (7 bases). V was clipped by 1 base and J by 2 bases, with 12 bases between them. The germline V gene encodes CDR1 SGHVS and CDR2 FQNEAQ. This CDR3 has 16 amino acids. CDR3 region: CASSLGGGTTKNIQYF. CDR3 nucleotides: TGTGCCAGCAGCTTAGGGGGAGGGACAACCAAAAACATTCAGTACTTC.

This chain connects TRBV15 to TRBJ1-5; a weak D match, TRBD1 (5 bases). Germline loops: CDR1 LNHNV, CDR2 YYDKDF (reference sequence). Deletions cut 9 bases from V and 3 bases from J, with 9 bases between. The CDR3 is 12 residues long. CDR3 nucleotides: TGTGCCACGGGGCACCCCAATCAGCCCCAGCATTTT. This gives the protein CATGHPNQPQHF.

The table lists this clonotype with a few counts. The chain has TRBV11-2 and TRBJ2-3; D could derive from TRBD1 or TRBD2 (5 bases each). The CDR3 is 20 residues long. With 2 bases removed from V and 0 bases from J, the gap between germline ends came to 24 bases. The V gene's germline CDR1 is SGHAT and CDR2 FQNNGV. The CDR3: CASSLNRGGRLTASTDTQYF. The CDR3 nucleotides are TGTGCCAGCAGCTTAAATCGGGGCGGACGACTGACTGCTAGCACAGATACGCAGTATTTT.

This clonotype was found many times. V usage is TRBV6-2 or TRBV6-3 and J usage is TRBJ2-1; 9 nucleotides match TRBD1. This CDR3 comprises 15 residues. J gave up 5 bases and V 4 bases, and 6 bases lay outside the gene matches. The germline gives CDR1 MNHEY, CDR2 SVGEGT. The CDR3 bases are TGTGCCAGCAGTTTCCCGGGACAGGGCAACAATGAGCAGTTCTTC. Translated: CASSFPGQGNNEQFF.

This clonotype was recorded at least ten times. The chain employs TRBV28 and TRBJ2-1; possible D gene TRBD2, 5 bases. The CDR3 is made up of 13 amino acids. The V and J ends lost 2 bases and 5 bases respectively, with 7 bases between them. The germline V gene has CDR1 MDHEN and CDR2 SYDVKM. The CDR3 sequence: CASSLDYNNEQFF. The CDR3 nucleotides are TGTGCCAGCAGTTTAGACTACAACAATGAGCAGTTCTTC.

Notes on this clonotype: This may arise from a read error, as a much more abundant clone is one base away. The CDR3 carries no conserved terminal phenylalanine or tryptophan, so it likely arises from a read error. DNA of the CDR3: TGTGCCATCAGTGAATCTGGGGACTATGGCTACACCTGC. Its translation: CAISESGDYGYTC. The rearrangement uses TRBV10-3 and TRBJ1-2; D gene unclear. Germline-derived CDR1 and CDR2 are ENHRY and SYGVKD. Trimming stripped 3 bases from V and 3 bases from J, with 8 bases between. The CDR3 has 13 amino acids.

This clonotype showed up many times. The gene calls are TRBV29-1 and TRBJ2-7, with D possibly being TRBD1 (6 bases). Trimming removed 4 bases at V and 2 bases at J, with 18 bases between. The CDR3 is 15 residues long. CDR1 and CDR2 (germline): SQVTM, ANQGSEA. The CDR3 nucleotides are TGCAGCGTTGGCCTACCCCAGGGGTTCACCTACGAGCAGTACGTC. Its protein product is CSVGLPQGFTYEQYV.

This clonotype was seen many times. This chain joins TRBV15 and TRBJ1-1; no clear D. With 1 base removed from V and 8 bases from J, the gap between germline ends came to 14 bases. This CDR3 contains 14 residues. The germline gives CDR1 LNHNV, CDR2 YYDKDF (reference sequence). The CDR3 nucleotides are TGTGCCACCAGCAGAGCACCCCCATCCGTAGAAGCTTTCTTT. Translated, it gives CATSRAPPSVEAFF.

In this sample, this clonotype turned up a few times. Here the CDR3 reads CSARLGAGGSSSTDTQYF. In DNA, the CDR3 is TGCAGTGCTAGATTGGGGGCGGGAGGGAGCTCTAGCACAGATACGCAGTATTTT. The rearrangement joins TRBV20-1 to TRBJ2-3; TRBD2 aligns across 9 bases. With V trimmed by 2 bases and J by 0 bases, 12 bases remained unmatched. CDR3 length: 18 residues. Germline CDR1 is DFQATT and CDR2 is SNEGSKA (reference sequence).

A word on this clonotype: A much larger clone differs from this one at a single base, so this may be a read error. The CDR3 bases are TGTGCCAGCAGGGTATCAGTGGGAGTGGGGTGGCAGTTCTTC. Translating gives CASRVSVGVGWQFF. This chain connects TRBV12-3 or TRBV12-4 to TRBJ2-1; D perhaps matches TRBD2 (5 bases). Trimming left V 6 bases short and J 12 bases short, with 21 bases between. There are 14 residues in the CDR3.

Only a few counts were recorded for this clonotype. The chain uses TRBV11-2 and TRBJ2-1, with 12 bases aligning to TRBD2. Germline lookup yields CDR1 SGHAT and CDR2 FQNNGV. This CDR3 has 17 residues. The V segment lost 3 bases and the J segment 2 bases; nucleotides outside the gene matches: 5. The CDR3 DNA sequence: TGTGCCAGCAGCTTGGAACTAGCGGGAGGTCCCTACAATGAGCAGTTCTTC. It specifies CASSLELAGGPYNEQFF.

The table lists this clonotype with many counts. V and J are TRBV24-1 and TRBJ1-1; D uncertain. This CDR3 contains 12 residues. V was clipped by 5 bases and J by 1 base, with 4 bases between them. CDR1 KGHDR and CDR2 SFDVKD come from the germline V gene. The CDR3, as DNA: TGTGCCACCAGTGTAGAGAACACTGAAGCTTTCTTT. Residues: CATSVENTEAFF.

There are a few counts of this clonotype. The gene calls are TRBV24-1 and TRBJ2-5, with D possibly matching TRBD1 (6 bases). From germline, CDR1 is KGHDR and CDR2 SFDVKD. This CDR3 is 12 amino acids long. Trimming cost V 7 bases and J 5 bases, with 10 bases left between them. The CDR3 nucleotides are TGTGCCACCAGATCCGACAGGGAGACCCAGTACTTC. It is translated as CATRSDRETQYF.

This clonotype was seen ten or more times. The J gene is TRBJ1-1, the V gene TRBV12-3 or TRBV12-4; D is undetermined. This CDR3 is 14 amino acids long. V was trimmed by 0 bases and J by 1 base, leaving 6 bases between them. The CDR3 DNA reads as TGTGCCAGCAGTTTAGCGACGACGAACACTGAAGCTTTCTTT. Translated: CASSLATTNTEAFF.

V gene TRBV2 combines with J gene TRBJ2-1; 7 bases agree with TRBD2. Germline CDR1 is SNHLY and CDR2 is FYNNEI. The CDR3 has 15 residues. V trimming: 3 bases; J trimming: 7 bases; junction bases outside the gene matches: 9. CDR3 coding DNA: TGTGCCAGCAGTGAGGCTAGCGGAGGTTTTAATGAGCAGTTCTTC. It codes for CASSEASGGFNEQFF.